This T cell receptor beta chain was captured by sequencing in a study of technical replicates of blood from a handful of donors. Assay used: immunoSEQ multiplex PCR; TCRdb lists only in-frame clones, some missing. The sample has about 67,000 clones, approximately 97% seen once. This CDR3 comprises 13 residues. CDR1 is SGHRS, CDR2 YFSETQ, per germline. V was shortened by 4 bases and J by 4 bases, with 10 bases between the two germline ends. This rearrangement joins TRBV5-1 to TRBJ2-3; TRBD2 is a possible D gene (6 bases). Sequencing was done on a sample of T cells isolated from PBMCs. The receptor was isolated from a human donor in good health. This chain's CDR3 is CASSGWGADTQYF. CDR3 bases: TGCGCCAGCAGCGGGTGGGGGGCAGATACGCAGTATTTT.